Each of the 12 T cell receptor beta chains below was sequenced from the same sample in a study of shared clonotypes between healthy human individuals. The assay was immunoSEQ multiplex PCR, and TCRdb's table has in-frame clones only and misses some. This sample has some 900,000 clones, with over 75% found just once. Source material: memory CD4+ T cells sorted from blood. The subset was: CD45RA-negative fraction. All receptors come from a man aged 18 to 30 in good health.

This chain links TRBV6-5 with TRBJ2-1; no definite D call. Germline-derived CDR1 and CDR2 are MNHEY and SVGAGI. The germline V and J ends were trimmed by 6 bases and 1 base, with 10 bases remaining between them. This CDR3 has 14 amino acids. CDR3 sequence: CASSQDFSYNEQFF. The CDR3 DNA follows: TGTGCCAGCAGCCAAGACTTTTCCTACAATGAGCAGTTCTTC.

Many counts were recorded for this clone. Distinct nucleotide sequences in the sample also encode this CDR3. This rearrangement joins TRBV6-5 to TRBJ1-6, with TRBD1 matching 8 bases. V was clipped by 0 bases and J by 4 bases; unmatched bases: 2. This CDR3 is 16 amino acids long. Germline V CDR1 and CDR2: MNHEY, SVGAGI. The CDR3 loop is CASSYSGQGYNSPLHF. CDR3 bases: TGTGCCAGCAGTTACTCAGGACAGGGATATAATTCACCCCTCCACTTT.

The rearrangement joins TRBV5-8 to TRBJ2-5; TRBD1 aligns across 7 bases. J lost 2 bases, V lost 5 bases, and 6 bases had no gene match. The length of the CDR3 is 14 residues. Per germline, CDR1 SGHTS and CDR2 YDEGEE. CDR3 nucleotides: TGTGCCAGCAGGTCAGGGGGAAAACAAGAGACCCAGTACTTC. This codes for CASRSGGKQETQYF.

This chain joins TRBV6-1 and TRBJ2-7; perhaps TRBD1 as D (6 bases). CDR3 length: 15 amino acids. Trimming stripped 5 bases from V and 7 bases from J, with 21 bases between. The germline V gene encodes CDR1 MNHNS and CDR2 SASEGT. This CDR3 is CASSRAPGDPLEQYF. Written as DNA, the CDR3 is TGTGCCAGCAGTCGAGCCCCAGGGGACCCACTTGAGCAGTACTTC.

V and J are TRBV7-9 and TRBJ2-2; D may correspond to TRBD1 or TRBD2 (5 bases each). This CDR3 is 15 amino acids long. Germline-derived CDR1 and CDR2 are SEHNR and FQNEAQ (reference sequence). Trimming removed 5 bases from V and 1 base from J, with 11 bases in between. CDR3: CASSQGRMNTGELFF. CDR3 DNA: TGTGCCAGCAGCCAGGGACGAATGAACACCGGGGAGCTGTTTTTT.

This chain connects TRBV19 to TRBJ1-2; D is perhaps TRBD1 (5 bases). This CDR3 region has 13 residues. CDR1 and CDR2 (germline): LNHDA, SQIVND (reference sequence). V dropped 2 bases and J dropped 6 bases, with 10 bases sitting between them. CDR3 amino acids: CASSILSRDGYTF. In DNA form, the CDR3 reads TGTGCCAGTAGTATACTAAGCAGGGATGGCTACACCTTC.

The chain recombines TRBV27 with TRBJ1-2, with a tentative D call TRBD1 (5 bases). V was clipped by 2 bases and J by 0 bases, with 16 bases between them. Germline V gene data show CDR1 as MNHEY and CDR2 as SMNVEV (reference sequence). The CDR3 extends over 17 amino acids. The CDR3 region has the DNA TGTGCCAGCAGTTTACGGGCCGGGACTACCACTAACTATGGCTACACCTTC. Amino acid sequence: CASSLRAGTTTNYGYTF.

The genes are TRBV5-1 and TRBJ2-3; D may be TRBD1 (5 bases). CDR3 length: 12 amino acids. From germline, CDR1 is SGHRS and CDR2 YFSETQ. The V end lost 0 bases, the J end lost 6 bases, and 5 bases lay between the germline ends. The CDR3 DNA sequence: TGCGCCAGCAGCTTGGACAGGGATACGCAGTATTTT. Protein product: CASSLDRDTQYF.

The rearrangement links TRBV6-6 to TRBJ2-7; D may match TRBD1 or TRBD2 (5 bases each). This CDR3 spans 14 amino acids. Trimming left V 6 bases short and J 3 bases short, with 15 bases between. Germline CDR1 is MNHNY and CDR2 is SVGAGI (reference sequence). CDR3 residues: CASSSRDLYYEQYF. CDR3 nucleotides: TGTGCCAGCAGCTCCCGGGACCTCTACTACGAGCAGTACTTC.

The chain links TRBV27 to TRBJ1-2; no clear D. Germline-derived CDR1 and CDR2 are MNHEY and SMNVEV (reference sequence). This CDR3 has 13 amino acids. The germline V and J ends were trimmed by 5 bases and 8 bases, with 15 bases remaining between them. The CDR3 bases are TGTGCCAGCAGTCCCGACACCGGCGTAGGCTACACCTTC. Protein sequence: CASSPDTGVGYTF.

The V gene is TRBV5-4, the J gene TRBJ2-1; D is unclear. The germline V and J ends were trimmed by 2 bases and 8 bases, with 8 bases remaining between them. The germline CDR1 and CDR2 sequences are SGHNT and YYREEE (reference sequence). The CDR3 loop spans 12 amino acids. CDR3 sequence reads: CASSLSTYEQFF. The CDR3 DNA is TGTGCCAGCAGCTTATCTACCTATGAGCAGTTCTTC.

The chain couples TRBV7-8 to TRBJ2-1; weak D call: TRBD1 (6 bases). The CDR3 totals 15 residues. Looked up from germline, CDR1 is SGHVS and CDR2 is FQNEAQ. With 0 bases removed from V and 5 bases from J, the gap between germline ends came to 11 bases. The CDR3 DNA is TGTGCCAGCAGCTTAGCTGGGACATATAACAATGAGCAGTTCTTC. It is translated as CASSLAGTYNNEQFF.